The 26 T cell receptor beta chains presented below share a single source sample, sequenced in a study of blood T cell repertoires in COVID-19. The repertoire was sequenced with immunoSEQ multiplex PCR; TCRdb's copy has only in-frame clones and lacks some. The sample consists of approximately 41,000 clones, approximately 90% of them appearing once. Material for sequencing was peripheral blood. The source is a human donor in a cohort sampled during active COVID-19.

The rearrangement uses TRBV5-6 and TRBJ2-1; D might be TRBD1 (5 bases). The length of the CDR3 is 15 residues. Germline-derived CDR1 and CDR2 are SGHDT and YYEEEE. V gave up 1 base and J gave up 7 bases, with 15 bases separating them. Here the CDR3 DNA reads TGTGCCAGCAGCTTGTATCAAGGGGTGAAAAATGAGCAGTTCTTC. Its protein is CASSLYQGVKNEQFF.

CDR3 DNA sequence: TGCGCCAGCAGTGAGTCGGGACTAGCGGTTTACGAGCAGTACTTC. This translates into CASSESGLAVYEQYF. V gene TRBV10-1 combines with J gene TRBJ2-7; 11 bases are shared with TRBD2. CDR1 WNHNN and CDR2 SYGVQD come from the germline V gene (reference sequence). The V gene end was trimmed by 0 bases and the J gene end by 4 bases; junction bases not matched to a gene: 2. This CDR3 region has 15 residues.

The chain has TRBV28 and TRBJ2-2, with 10 bases that match TRBD1. CDR3 length: 19 residues. Germline V gene lookup returns CDR1 MDHEN and CDR2 SYDVKM. The V gene end was trimmed by 6 bases and the J gene end by 0 bases; junction bases not matched to a gene: 13. The chain's CDR3 is CASRASGTGEYSNTGELFF. As DNA, the CDR3 is TGTGCCAGCAGGGCCTCGGGGACAGGGGAATATTCGAACACCGGGGAGCTGTTTTTT.

The chain employs TRBV6-5 and TRBJ2-7; D possibly corresponds to TRBD2 (6 bases). Trimming removed 6 bases from V and 6 bases from J, with 6 bases in between. CDR1 MNHEY and CDR2 SVGAGI come from the germline V gene. The CDR3 covers 10 residues. The CDR3 reads CASREGEQYF. CDR3 nucleotide sequence: TGTGCCAGCAGGGAGGGCGAGCAGTACTTC.

This sequence joins TRBV6-5 and TRBJ1-4; 8 nucleotides match TRBD1. CDR3 size: 15 residues. V was clipped by 0 bases and J by 7 bases; unmatched bases: 4. Per the germline V gene, CDR1 is MNHEY and CDR2 is SVGAGI. The CDR3 nucleotides are TGTGCCAGCAGTTACTCAGGACAGGGCGGTGAAAAACTGTTTTTT. Protein sequence: CASSYSGQGGEKLFF.

The rearrangement links TRBV6-5 to TRBJ1-1; D gene uncertain. The CDR3 sequence is 13 residues long. With 8 bases removed from V and 1 base from J, the gap between germline ends came to 11 bases. Germline assignment: CDR1 MNHEY and CDR2 SVGAGI. CDR3 protein: CASPPNRNTEAFF. CDR3 nucleotide sequence: TGTGCCAGCCCCCCAAATAGGAACACTGAAGCTTTCTTT.

The chain uses TRBV6-4 and TRBJ2-1, with 11 positions matching TRBD2. Germline trimming cut 0 bases from V and 4 bases from J; bases unmatched to any gene: 2. The germline gives CDR1 MRHNA, CDR2 SNTAGT. CDR3 size: 16 residues. Here the CDR3 reads CASSDSTSGDYNEQFF. DNA of the CDR3: TGTGCCAGCAGTGACTCGACTAGCGGGGATTACAATGAGCAGTTCTTC.

This clone has just a few counts. The V gene is TRBV7-3, the J gene TRBJ2-5; TRBD1 matches 8 bases. The germline V gene encodes CDR1 SGHTA and CDR2 FQGTGA. V dropped 4 bases and J dropped 1; count of bases not matched to a gene: 5. CDR3 size: 15 residues. The CDR3, as DNA: TGTGCCAGCAGCTCCCAGGGGGCTGGCCAAGAGACCCAGTACTTC. It codes for CASSSQGAGQETQYF.

The CDR3 reads CASSVGLAGGLFQETQYF. The CDR3 DNA is TGTGCCAGCAGCGTAGGTCTAGCGGGAGGGTTGTTCCAAGAGACCCAGTACTTC. The chain has TRBV9 and TRBJ2-5, with TRBD2 matching 12 bases. The CDR3 is 18 residues long. V shed 0 bases and J 1 base; nucleotides not matched to a gene: 7. Germline-derived CDR1 and CDR2 are SGDLS and YYNGEE.

This chain joins TRBV4-2 and TRBJ2-5; D possibly corresponds to TRBD1 (6 bases). The V and J ends lost 3 bases and 4 bases respectively, with 15 bases between them. The germline V gene encodes CDR1 LGHNA and CDR2 YNFKEQ. This CDR3 has 15 residues. The DNA for the CDR3 is TGTGCCAGCAGCCATAGAGGGGGTCGGACAGAGACCCAGTACTTC. The encoded protein is CASSHRGGRTETQYF.

The genes are TRBV6-5 and TRBJ2-7, with D maybe TRBD1 (6 bases). Germline CDR1 is MNHEY and CDR2 is SVGAGI. The V end was cut by 6 bases, the J end by 2 bases, with 17 bases between. There are 15 residues in the CDR3. The CDR3 bases are TGTGCCAGCAGCGATCTCCCGGACAGCCCCTACGAGCAGTACTTC. It translates to CASSDLPDSPYEQYF.

The genes are TRBV6-2 or TRBV6-3 and TRBJ2-7, with TRBD2 matching 7 bases. The CDR3 length is 18 residues. Germline V gene data show CDR1 as MNHEY and CDR2 as SVGEGT. Losses at the gene ends were 0 bases for V and 5 bases for J; bases not matched to a gene: 16. CDR3 sequence (DNA): TGTGCCAGCAGTTACTCGAGTTTCGGGGGAGGGCCAACCCACGAGCAGTACTTC. Residues: CASSYSSFGGGPTHEQYF.

The chain carries TRBV18 and TRBJ2-7; 8 nucleotides align to TRBD2. Germline assignment: CDR1 KGHSH and CDR2 LQKENI. Trimming at V came to 2 bases and at J to 3 bases, leaving 3 bases not matched to a gene. This CDR3 region has 14 residues. The DNA for the CDR3 is TGTGCCAGCTCACCAGTTAGCGGGAACTACGAGCAGTACTTC. Its translation is CASSPVSGNYEQYF.

This clone was found a few times. The chain links TRBV28 to TRBJ2-7; 12 nucleotides line up with TRBD2. V lost 6 bases and J lost 0; bases outside the gene matches: 12. The CDR3 extends over 18 amino acids. Germline V gives CDR1 MDHEN, CDR2 SYDVKM. CDR3 in amino acids: CASRTGASGRASSYEQYF. The CDR3 DNA reads TGTGCCAGCAGGACGGGGGCTAGCGGGAGGGCCAGCTCCTACGAGCAGTACTTC. The full variable domain, rest sourced from reference TRBV28 and TRBJ2-7, is DVKVTQSSRYLVKRTGEKVFLECVQDMDHENMFWYRQDPGLGLRLIYFSYDVKMKEKGDIPEGYSVSREKKERFSLILESASTNQTSMYLCASRTGASGRASSYEQYFGPGTRLTVT.

This sequence joins TRBV5-1 and TRBJ2-5, with D possibly being TRBD2 (6 bases). Germline CDR1 and CDR2: SGHRS and YFSETQ. CDR3 size: 17 residues. The V and J ends lost 0 bases and 4 bases respectively, with 19 bases between them. The CDR3 region has the DNA TGCGCCAGCAGCTTGGCAGGCGTGGGAGTGGGGGGAGAGACCCAGTACTTC. It specifies CASSLAGVGVGGETQYF.

Concerning this clone: Additional DNA sequences in this sample encode the identical CDR3. The chain employs TRBV19 and TRBJ1-6; no reliable D call. The germline V gene encodes CDR1 LNHDA and CDR2 SQIVND (reference sequence). The V end was cut by 8 bases, the J end by 0 bases, with 20 bases between. The CDR3 consists of 18 residues. CDR3 loop: CASAGLYDPSSYNSPLHF. In DNA form, the CDR3 reads TGTGCCAGTGCAGGTCTCTACGACCCGAGCTCCTATAATTCACCCCTCCACTTT. Full variable domain (remainder filled in from reference TRBV19 and TRBJ1-6): DGGITQSPKYLFRKEGQNVTLSCEQNLNHDAMYWYRQDPGQGLRLIYYSQIVNDFQKGDIAEGYSVSREKKESFPLTVTSAQKNPTAFYLCASAGLYDPSSYNSPLHFGNGTRLTVT.

The V gene is TRBV9, the J gene TRBJ2-7; TRBD2 agrees at 10 bases. The germline CDR1 and CDR2 sequences are SGDLS and YYNGEE. J was trimmed by 5 bases and V by 3 bases; bases with no gene match: 8. The CDR3 contains 15 residues. The CDR3 DNA follows: TGTGCCAGCAGCGGAAAGCGGGAGGGCCACCACGAGCAGTACTTC. Translation: CASSGKREGHHEQYF.

V gene TRBV28 combines with J gene TRBJ2-7; 9 bases fit TRBD2. Germline CDR1 MDHEN, CDR2 SYDVKM. The CDR3 is 15 residues long. J was trimmed by 6 bases and V by 2 bases; bases with no gene match: 8. The CDR3 region has the DNA TGTGCCAGCAGTTTAGTGGCGGGAGGGCCCCCCGAGCAGTACTTC. This gives the protein CASSLVAGGPPEQYF.

This clone was counted once. The chain is built from TRBV28 and TRBJ2-3, with 8 bases identical to TRBD1. Trimming at V came to 4 bases and at J to 4 bases, leaving 7 bases not matched to a gene. Germline V gene data show CDR1 as MDHEN and CDR2 as SYDVKM. The CDR3 length is 15 residues. The CDR3 nucleotides read TGTGCCAGCAGTTCTCCCGGACAGGGATCAGATACGCAGTATTTT. Translating gives CASSSPGQGSDTQYF. The variable domain in full, completed from reference TRBV28 and TRBJ2-3, reads DVKVTQSSRYLVKRTGEKVFLECVQDMDHENMFWYRQDPGLGLRLIYFSYDVKMKEKGDIPEGYSVSREKKERFSLILESASTNQTSMYLCASSSPGQGSDTQYFGPGTRLTVL.

The V call is TRBV27, the J call TRBJ1-1; a weak D match, TRBD1 (5 bases). CDR1 and CDR2 (germline): MNHEY, SMNVEV (reference sequence). There are 15 residues in the CDR3. The V gene lost 4 bases and the J gene lost 6 bases, with 18 bases spanning the gap. The DNA for the CDR3 is TGTGCCAGCAGTTCCGGACAAGCCGGGCCAGCTGAAGCTTTCTTT. It is translated as CASSSGQAGPAEAFF.

This chain links TRBV21-1 with TRBJ2-5; no check of the table's D call, TRBD1, against the DNA was made. TRBV21-1 constitutes a pseudogene. The CDR3 sequence is 14 residues long. The CDR3, as DNA: TGTGCCAGCAGCCGAGACAGGGAACAAGAGACCCAGTACTTC. This gives the protein CASSRDREQETQYF.

In this sample, this clone turned up a few times. V gene TRBV28 combines with J gene TRBJ2-1; 7 bases are a match to TRBD2. CDR1 MDHEN and CDR2 SYDVKM come from the germline V gene. This CDR3 spans 15 amino acids. The trim removed 6 bases at V and 7 bases at J, leaving 12 bases unmatched. This chain's CDR3 is CASRSGGRARNEQFF. The CDR3 region has the DNA TGTGCCAGCAGGAGTGGGGGGAGGGCCAGGAATGAGCAGTTCTTC.

The J gene is TRBJ2-1, the V gene TRBV4-1; maybe TRBD2 (6 bases). Trimming removed 4 bases at V and 5 bases at J, with 21 bases between. Germline V gene sequence: CDR1 MGHRA, CDR2 YSYEKL. The CDR3 runs 17 residues. The CDR3 DNA is TGCGCCAGCAGCCGCTGGGGGGTCCGGGAAACAGACAATGAGCAGTTCTTC. It is translated as CASSRWGVRETDNEQFF.

The chain is built from TRBV9 and TRBJ2-3, with 7 positions matching TRBD2. Germline values: CDR1 SGDLS, CDR2 YYNGEE. V lost 3 bases to trimming and J lost 1 base; unmatched junction nucleotides: 5. This CDR3 is 15 amino acids long. The CDR3 DNA sequence: TGTGCCAGCAGCGAGCGGGGATACGGCACAGATACGCAGTATTTT. This translates into CASSERGYGTDTQYF.

This chain joins TRBV12-3 or TRBV12-4 and TRBJ2-2; D possibly corresponds to TRBD1 (5 bases). The CDR3 spans 13 residues. Trimming cost V 5 bases and J 5 bases, with 9 bases left between them. The CDR3 bases are TGTGCCAGCAGTCAGGGTACGACCGGGGAGCTGTTTTTT. Translated: CASSQGTTGELFF.

The chain couples TRBV4-1 to TRBJ1-6, with 8 bases that match TRBD1. This CDR3 has 16 amino acids. Germline lookup yields CDR1 MGHRA and CDR2 YSYEKL. Trimming cost V 0 bases and J 8 bases; bases outside gene matches: 6. The CDR3 here is CASSQDSGGAYSPLHF. In DNA, the CDR3 is TGCGCCAGCAGCCAAGATTCAGGGGGCGCATATTCACCCCTCCACTTT.